This TCR beta chain appears in the sequencing data of a study of T cell changes during pregnancy in multiple sclerosis. The CDR3 length is 15 residues. J was trimmed by 1 base and V by 4 bases; bases with no gene match: 4. Germline assignment: CDR1 LGHNA and CDR2 YNFKEQ. Assay: immunoSEQ multiplex PCR; the TCRdb copy retains only in-frame clones and omits some. The table has about 100,000 clones, approximately 92% seen once. This clone turned up a few times. The TCR was taken from a female donor with multiple sclerosis, enrolled in a pregnancy study. The material sequenced was peripheral blood, taken after pregnancy. The V and J genes are TRBV4-2 and TRBJ2-7; TRBD1 matches at 10 bases. The CDR3 loop is CASSRGTGDSYEQYF. The CDR3 DNA sequence: TGTGCCAGCAGCCGCGGGACAGGGGATTCCTACGAGCAGTACTTC.